Below, 17 T cell receptor delta chains from the same sample are listed, as sequenced in a study of Vδ1+ human thymocytes. General observations from the study: In the thymus, TRG and TRD repertoires looked highly polyclonal with Gaussian CDR3 lengths.

Their antigens remain unidentified. The template was reverse-transcribed extracted RNA. Multiplex PCR used pooled V-gene forward primers and a constant-region reverse primer to amplify CDR3s. TCRdb redid the clone calls on the multiplex PCR reads with CATT. The sample records 50,000 to 60,000 delta-chain clones, less than 15% being singletons. Specimen: Vdelta1+ gamma-delta thymocytes from the thymus. Described subset: FACS-sorted CD3+ TCRalphabeta- TCRVdelta1+ TCRVdelta2- thymocytes. Every receptor here comes from a girl under three years old who had congenital heart surgery.

This chain uses TRDV1 with TRDJ1; 9 bases fit TRDD3. The CDR3 runs 17 residues. Germline V CDR1 and CDR2: TSWWSYY, QGS. The V segment lost 1 base and the J segment 3 bases; nucleotides outside the gene matches: 9. The CDR3 here is CALGEPWRGIQADKLIF. The CDR3 nucleotides read TGTGCTCTTGGGGAACCCTGGCGGGGGATACAAGCCGATAAACTCATCTTT.

This clone came up a few times. The chain carries TRDV1 and TRDJ1; a possible D gene is TRDD2 (5 bases). Germline CDR1 reads TSWWSYY; CDR2 reads QGS. V was trimmed by 3 bases and J by 4 bases, leaving 18 bases between them. This CDR3 has 16 residues. DNA for the CDR3: TGTGCTCTTGGGGATCTTACTTCCGGTCGCCGCGATAAACTCATCTTT. Translation: CALGDLTSGRRDKLIF.

This clone was recorded a few times. The rearrangement joins TRDV1 to TRDJ1; D is undetermined. The CDR3 has 21 amino acids. Per germline, CDR1 TSWWSYY and CDR2 QGS. Deletions cut 1 base from V and 0 bases from J, with 27 bases between. CDR3 DNA: TGTGCTCTTGGGGAACGGGCGTACTCAGAAAGGCTAGCTTTTAACACCGATAAACTCATCTTT. This translates into CALGERAYSERLAFNTDKLIF.

This rearrangement joins TRDV1 to TRDJ1; TRDD3 matches 8 bases. With 5 bases clipped from V and 6 bases from J, the junction kept 14 bases outside the gene matches. Germline V CDR1 and CDR2: TSWWSYY, QGS. The CDR3 is 16 amino acids. For the CDR3, the DNA is TGTGCTCTTGGGACAGTGGGGGATCAGTCGGTTTATAAACTCATCTTT. It codes for CALGTVGDQSVYKLIF.

As concerns this clone: The same CDR3 can be traced to other DNA sequences in this sample. This chain connects TRDV1 to TRDJ1; possible D gene TRDD2, 5 bases. V dropped 0 bases and J dropped 0 bases, with 14 bases sitting between them. The CDR3 length is 17 residues. Germline V CDR1 and CDR2: TSWWSYY, QGS. CDR3 residues: CALGELGVPSYTDKLIF. Written as DNA, the CDR3 is TGTGCTCTTGGGGAACTAGGGGTCCCTTCGTACACCGATAAACTCATCTTT.

This chain connects TRAV29/DV5 to TRDJ1; D remains ambiguous. There are 14 residues in the CDR3. Trimming removed 0 bases at V and 8 bases at J, with 17 bases between. Germline CDR1 NSMFDY, CDR2 ISSIKDK. CDR3 in amino acids: CAASGNAVPMKLIF. The CDR3 DNA reads as TGTGCAGCAAGCGGAAACGCGGTCCCTATGAAACTCATCTTT.

This chain links TRDV1 with TRDJ1, with 9 bases that match TRDD2. The CDR3 spans 19 residues. Germline V lookup: CDR1 TSWWSYY, CDR2 QGS. V gave up 0 bases and J gave up 3 bases; unmatched junction bases: 14. The CDR3 region is CALGELALPTVERADKLIF. DNA of the CDR3: TGTGCTCTTGGGGAACTCGCCCTTCCTACCGTAGAACGGGCCGATAAACTCATCTTT.

This clone has more than one count but fewer than ten. The chain uses TRDV1 and TRDJ1; 9 nucleotides align to TRDD3. This CDR3 has 21 amino acids. CDR1 is TSWWSYY and CDR2 is QGS in the germline V gene. V dropped 1 base and J dropped 0; count of bases not matched to a gene: 18. This chain's CDR3 is CALGEPSRQGDTPWYTDKLIF. For the CDR3, the DNA is TGTGCTCTTGGGGAACCCTCCCGGCAGGGGGATACTCCTTGGTACACCGATAAACTCATCTTT.

The chain links TRDV1 to TRDJ1, with 9 nucleotides matching TRDD3. J lost 0 bases, V lost 5 bases, and 19 bases had no gene match. Germline loops: CDR1 TSWWSYY, CDR2 QGS. The CDR3 is made up of 20 amino acids. For the CDR3, the DNA is TGTGCTCTTGGGAGGCGGCCCGATATTCGGGGGGATACTTACACCGATAAACTCATCTTT. This translates into CALGRRPDIRGDTYTDKLIF.

The rearrangement uses TRDV1 and TRDJ1; no clear D gene. Deletions cut 0 bases from V and 3 bases from J, with 17 bases between. CDR3 size: 17 residues. CDR1 and CDR2 (germline): TSWWSYY, QGS. DNA for the CDR3: TGTGCTCTTGGGGAACTCTTTCTCCCCTTGGGAGCCGATAAACTCATCTTT. This codes for CALGELFLPLGADKLIF.

The chain combines TRDV1 with TRDJ1, with unresolved D. Germline lookup yields CDR1 TSWWSYY and CDR2 QGS. This CDR3 comprises 13 residues. Trimming removed 4 bases at V and 4 bases at J, with 10 bases between. CDR3 sequence: CALGAPARDKLIF. The CDR3 DNA follows: TGTGCTCTTGGGGCTCCCGCCCGCGATAAACTCATCTTT.

Notes on this clone: Other DNA sequences from this sample encode an identical CDR3 as well. The gene calls are TRAV29/DV5 and TRDJ1; D assignment may be TRDD1 or TRDD3 (5 bases each). V dropped 3 bases and J dropped 0 bases, with 21 bases sitting between them. The CDR3 is made up of 17 amino acids. Germline CDR1 NSMFDY, CDR2 ISSIKDK. CDR3: CAANSSQLLEDTDKLIF. The CDR3 nucleotides read TGTGCAGCAAATAGTTCCCAACTACTGGAAGACACCGATAAACTCATCTTT.

This clone showed up just a few times. The junction differs from germline at one of its ends, possibly a read error. This chain uses TRDV1 with TRDJ1, with D possibly being TRDD2 (6 bases). The CDR3 is 17 residues long. CDR1 is TSWWSYY and CDR2 is QGS in the germline V gene. For the CDR3, the DNA is TGTGCTCTTGGGGAACTGTGCTTCCTTGATTCCTCCGATAAACCCATCTTT. The encoded protein is CALGELCFLDSSDKPIF.

V usage is TRDV1 and J usage is TRDJ1, with 7 bases aligning to TRDD2. The CDR3 contains 16 residues. Trimming removed 7 bases from V and 8 bases from J; junction bases left unmatched: 19. The V gene's germline CDR1 is TSWWSYY and CDR2 QGS. This CDR3 reads CALAGPATTFLIKLIF. CDR3 nucleotides: TGTGCTCTTGCCGGTCCCGCCACGACCTTCCTTATAAAACTCATCTTT.

This clone was counted only a few times. The chain has TRDV1 and TRDJ1; D gene ambiguous. The CDR3 has 14 residues. Germline CDR1 and CDR2: TSWWSYY and QGS. V was trimmed by 2 bases and J by 9 bases, leaving 16 bases between them. The CDR3 protein is CALGEYRAGGELIF. As DNA, the CDR3 is TGTGCTCTTGGGGAATACCGGGCAGGAGGAGAACTCATCTTT.

The gene calls are TRDV1 and TRDJ1; D call uncertain. The germline V and J ends were trimmed by 0 bases and 4 bases, with 18 bases remaining between them. The CDR3 contains 17 residues. CDR1 is TSWWSYY, CDR2 QGS, per germline. CDR3 in amino acids: CALGELGPSPSSDKLIF. As DNA, the CDR3 is TGTGCTCTTGGGGAACTAGGTCCATCCCCCTCTAGCGATAAACTCATCTTT.

The V gene is TRDV1, the J gene TRDJ1; D unresolved. This CDR3 region has 12 residues. Trimming removed 6 bases at V and 5 bases at J, with 10 bases between. Germline CDR1 is TSWWSYY and CDR2 is QGS. In nucleotides, the CDR3 is TGTGCTCTTGGTCAGTTCGGAGATAAACTCATCTTT. Protein sequence: CALGQFGDKLIF.